One sample yielded the 25 T cell receptor beta chains listed below, sequenced in a study of regulatory dendritic cells for organ transplantation. CFSE-labeled sorted T cells met regulatory or mature dendritic cells for five to six days. The assay was immunoSEQ multiplex PCR, and TCRdb's table has in-frame clones only and misses some. The sample lists over 20,000 clones, approximately 85% occurring once. These TCRs' antigens remain unknown. What was sequenced was naive CD4+ T cells from blood cultured with regulatory dendritic cells. Subset meaning: CD45RA+ naive T cells. These receptors all stem from a human donor in good health.

This rearrangement joins TRBV7-9 to TRBJ2-5; D is unclear. The CDR3 length is 14 residues. Germline CDR1 is SEHNR and CDR2 is FQNEAQ (reference sequence). Trimming removed 2 bases from V and 4 bases from J, with 11 bases in between. The CDR3 spells CASSLLVVGETQYF. DNA of the CDR3: TGTGCCAGCAGCTTACTAGTGGTTGGAGAGACCCAGTACTTC.

V is TRBV30 and J is TRBJ1-1; D possibly corresponds to TRBD1 (5 bases). V lost 2 bases and J 5 bases, leaving 12 bases between the germline ends. Germline V gives CDR1 GTSNPN, CDR2 SVGIG (reference sequence). This CDR3 has 13 residues. Written as DNA, the CDR3 is TGTGCCTGGAGTAGCCAGGGATGGACTGAAGCTTTCTTT. Its protein is CAWSSQGWTEAFF.

This chain uses TRBV4-2 with TRBJ2-1, with a possible D match to TRBD1 (5 bases). Per germline, CDR1 LGHNA and CDR2 YNFKEQ. V lost 4 bases and J 0 bases, leaving 19 bases between the germline ends. This CDR3 region has 18 residues. The CDR3 nucleotides are TGTGCCAGCAGCCCACCCTTGGGGCAGGTGAGCTCCTACAATGAGCAGTTCTTC. Translated, it gives CASSPPLGQVSSYNEQFF.

In its sample, this clone was seen once. CDR3 bases: TGTGCCAGCAGCCCCCCCGGGACACCTGGAAACACCATATATTTT. Its translation: CASSPPGTPGNTIYF. The chain combines TRBV28 with TRBJ1-3; D perhaps matches TRBD1 (6 bases). Germline CDR1 and CDR2: MDHEN and SYDVKM. This CDR3 comprises 15 residues. Trimming pared 6 bases from V and 2 bases from J, leaving 14 bases between.

This clone is a singleton in its sample. The genes are TRBV18 and TRBJ1-1; 8 bases match TRBD1. Germline CDR1 KGHSH, CDR2 LQKENI. With 6 bases clipped from V and 4 bases from J, the junction kept 7 bases outside the gene matches. The CDR3 length is 14 residues. CDR3 nucleotides: TGTGCCAGCTCTGCCGACAGGGGCGGCACTGAAGCTTTCTTT. Protein product: CASSADRGGTEAFF. Supplemented by reference TRBV18 and TRBJ1-1, the full variable domain reads NAGVMQNPRHLVRRRGQEARLRCSPMKGHSHVYWYRQLPEEGLKFMVYLQKENIIDESGMPKERFSAEFPKEGPSILRIQQVVRGDSAAYFCASSADRGGTEAFFGQGTRLTVV.

The chain links TRBV5-5 to TRBJ2-7; 9 bases line up with TRBD1. V was pared by 6 bases and J by 2 bases, with 6 bases of the junction left unmatched. Germline V gene data show CDR1 as SGHKS and CDR2 as YYEKEE (reference sequence). The length of the CDR3 is 14 residues. The CDR3 coding sequence is TGTGCCAGCACCGGACAGGGGCCCCCCTACGAGCAGTACTTC. This sequence encodes CASTGQGPPYEQYF.

This clone was observed once. The genes are TRBV7-2 and TRBJ1-3, with no clear D. V was pared by 6 bases and J by 0 bases, with 6 bases between. The CDR3 sequence is 13 residues long. CDR1 is SGHTA and CDR2 is FQGNSA in the germline V gene. CDR3 nucleotides: TGTGCCAGCAGTTCAGACTCTGGAAACACCATATATTTT. Protein: CASSSDSGNTIYF.

The chain couples TRBV18 to TRBJ1-2; TRBD1 matches at 7 bases. From germline, CDR1 is KGHSH and CDR2 LQKENI. The CDR3 extends over 13 amino acids. V trimming: 3 bases; J trimming: 7 bases; junction bases outside the gene matches: 5. This chain's CDR3 is CASSPLQGLGYTF. CDR3 nucleotides: TGTGCCAGCTCACCGCTACAGGGGCTTGGCTACACCTTC.

V usage is TRBV30 and J usage is TRBJ1-1, with D unclear. The CDR3 consists of 12 residues. Germline assignment: CDR1 GTSNPN and CDR2 SVGIG (reference sequence). Trimming left V 1 base short and J 5 bases short, with 8 bases between. In DNA, the CDR3 is TGTGCCTGGAGTGATTTAGGAACTGAAGCTTTCTTT. Protein: CAWSDLGTEAFF. The variable domain in full, with the rest retrieved from reference TRBV30 and TRBJ1-1, is SQTIHQWPATLVQPVGSPLSLECTVEGTSNPNLYWYRQAAGRGLQLLFYSVGIGQISSEVPQNLSASRPQDRQFILSSKKLLLSDSGFYLCAWSDLGTEAFFGQGTRLTVV.

J is TRBJ2-7 and V is TRBV7-2; 7 bases line up with TRBD1. The V gene end was trimmed by 3 bases and the J gene end by 1 base; junction bases not matched to a gene: 3. The CDR3 totals 14 residues. CDR1 is SGHTA and CDR2 is FQGNSA in the germline V gene. As DNA, the CDR3 is TGTGCCAGCAGCTTCCGACAGGGTTCCTACGAGCAGTACTTC. Amino acid sequence: CASSFRQGSYEQYF.

This clone has more than one count but fewer than ten. The V gene is TRBV7-2, the J gene TRBJ1-4; D is ambiguous. In germline, CDR1 is SGHTA, CDR2 FQGNSA. Trimming took 5 bases from V and 5 from J, leaving 3 bases between them. This CDR3 has 11 amino acids. The CDR3 here is CASSANEKLFF. The CDR3 DNA is TGTGCCAGCAGCGCGAATGAAAAACTGTTTTTT.

V usage is TRBV28 and J usage is TRBJ2-4, with D perhaps TRBD2 (6 bases). Between the trimmed V and J ends, which lost 1 base and 10 bases, there was a span of 14 bases. CDR3 size: 14 residues. Germline CDR1 MDHEN, CDR2 SYDVKM. This CDR3 is CASSLLWRDPIQYF. DNA of the CDR3: TGTGCCAGCAGTTTATTGTGGAGGGACCCTATTCAGTACTTC.

This chain links TRBV21-1 with TRBJ2-3; the listed D gene, TRBD2, was not tested against the DNA. TRBV21-1 corresponds to a pseudogene. The CDR3 covers 19 residues. CDR3 loop: CASSKGCVGGAISTDTQYF. In DNA, the CDR3 is TGTGCCAGCAGCAAAGGTTGCGTGGGGGGGGCTATTAGCACAGATACGCAGTATTTT.

J is TRBJ2-3 and V is TRBV18, with D unclear. Germline V lookup: CDR1 KGHSH, CDR2 LQKENI. The CDR3 covers 13 residues. V was clipped by 6 bases and J by 4 bases, with 11 bases between them. CDR3 DNA: TGTGCCAGCTCTTTTTCTTTAGCAGATACGCAGTATTTT. Its protein is CASSFSLADTQYF.

The table lists this clone with a count of one. This rearrangement joins TRBV2 to TRBJ1-4, with D unresolved. Germline CDR1 is SNHLY and CDR2 is FYNNEI. V gave up 3 bases and J gave up 7 bases, with 12 bases separating them. This CDR3 comprises 14 residues. DNA for the CDR3: TGTGCCAGCAGTGATACCTTTACCGGTGAAAAACTGTTTTTT. This codes for CASSDTFTGEKLFF. The whole variable domain, filled in from reference TRBV2 and TRBJ1-4, reads EPEVTQTPSHQVTQMGQEVILRCVPISNHLYFYWYRQILGQKVEFLVSFYNNEISEKSEIFDDQFSVERPDGSNFTLKIRSTKLEDSAMYFCASSDTFTGEKLFFGSGTQLSVL.

The rearrangement links TRBV6-5 to TRBJ1-1, with D unresolved. This CDR3 is built from 12 residues. The V gene lost 5 bases and the J gene lost 1 base, with 5 bases spanning the gap. Per germline, CDR1 MNHEY and CDR2 SVGAGI. CDR3 amino acids: CASSRQNTEAFF. The CDR3 DNA is TGTGCCAGCAGTAGACAGAACACTGAAGCTTTCTTT.

The CDR3 spells CASSLSGLGPGEQFF. The CDR3 DNA is TGTGCCAGCAGCTTGTCCGGTTTGGGGCCGGGCGAGCAGTTCTTC. V is TRBV7-9 and J is TRBJ2-1, with D possibly matching TRBD1 (5 bases). The CDR3 length is 15 residues. CDR1 is SEHNR and CDR2 is FQNEAQ in the germline V gene (reference sequence). V lost 3 bases, J lost 10 bases, and 19 bases lay in between.

The chain couples TRBV4-3 to TRBJ2-1, with a possible D match to TRBD2 (5 bases). The CDR3 sequence is 15 residues long. The germline V and J ends were trimmed by 1 base and 0 bases, with 7 bases remaining between them. In germline, CDR1 is LGHNA, CDR2 YSLEER. The CDR3 protein is CASSQVGDSYNEQFF. CDR3 sequence (DNA): TGCGCCAGCAGCCAAGTCGGGGACTCCTACAATGAGCAGTTCTTC.

The rearrangement joins TRBV6-6 to TRBJ2-7; D not certain. Germline V gives CDR1 MNHNY, CDR2 SVGAGI (reference sequence). Trimming pared 8 bases from V and 2 bases from J, leaving 13 bases between. CDR3 size: 13 residues. The CDR3 DNA is TGTGCCAGCGCGATCAGTGAGGCCTACGAGCAGTACTTC. Translated, it gives CASAISEAYEQYF.

This clone was recorded a few times. This rearrangement joins TRBV7-9 to TRBJ1-2; 9 bases agree with TRBD1. The CDR3 has 14 amino acids. Germline loops: CDR1 SEHNR, CDR2 FQNEAQ (reference sequence). V gave up 5 bases and J gave up 4 bases; unmatched junction bases: 5. DNA of the CDR3: TGTGCCAGCAGCGGTACAGGGGGCGTCTATGGCTACACCTTC. Its translation: CASSGTGGVYGYTF.

The chain combines TRBV2 with TRBJ1-2; 7 bases are shared with TRBD1. V trimming: 7 bases; J trimming: 3 bases; junction bases outside the gene matches: 14. CDR1 is SNHLY and CDR2 is FYNNEI in the germline V gene. This CDR3 comprises 16 residues. In DNA, the CDR3 is TGTGCCAGCAAACAAGAGCGGACAGGTTTGGACTATGGCTACACCTTC. It encodes CASKQERTGLDYGYTF.

This clone was observed a single time. CDR3 sequence: CASSSWRNEQFF. The CDR3, as DNA: TGTGCCAGCAGCTCCTGGAGGAATGAGCAGTTCTTC. The chain links TRBV5-4 to TRBJ2-1, with D perhaps matching TRBD2 (5 bases). The CDR3 sequence is 12 residues long. The V end lost 3 bases, the J end lost 7 bases, and 8 bases lay between the germline ends. Germline CDR1 and CDR2: SGHNT and YYREEE (reference sequence).

The rearrangement uses TRBV19 and TRBJ1-4; D possibly corresponds to TRBD1 (6 bases). The CDR3 contains 14 residues. Germline CDR1 is LNHDA and CDR2 is SQIVND (reference sequence). Trimming pared 2 bases from V and 7 bases from J, leaving 11 bases between. The chain's CDR3 is CASSIIGGGEKLFF. CDR3 coding DNA: TGTGCCAGTAGTATAATCGGGGGCGGTGAAAAACTGTTTTTT.

The rearrangement links TRBV5-4 to TRBJ1-2; 8 nucleotides agree with TRBD1. CDR3 length equals 17 residues. Germline CDR1 is SGHNT and CDR2 is YYREEE (reference sequence). V lost 4 bases to trimming and J lost 8 bases; unmatched junction nucleotides: 19. The CDR3 DNA follows: TGTGCCAGCAGCCCCGACAGGGGACCGGACATATTGGGGGGCTACACCTTC. Its protein is CASSPDRGPDILGGYTF.

The chain couples TRBV10-3 to TRBJ2-3, with TRBD2 matching over 11 bases. This CDR3 comprises 17 residues. Trimming took 0 bases from V and 5 from J; bases not matched to a gene: 7. The germline CDR1 and CDR2 sequences are ENHRY and SYGVKD. The CDR3 protein is CAISESSLAGVGDTQYF. The CDR3, as DNA: TGTGCCATCAGTGAGTCATCACTAGCGGGAGTAGGAGATACGCAGTATTTT.